The sequence of this T cell receptor beta chain was determined in a study of regulatory T cells in long-lasting Graves disease. Findings and limits, study-wide: Newly diagnosed Graves' patients exceeded persistent ones in TCR diversity.

Time point specified: newly diagnosed GD, antithyroid drugs for less than 3 months. PBMC RNA served as the TCR library source. Patients were enrolled at an endocrinology department in Xi'an, China. CDR3-region Arm-PCR and iRepertoire HTBI primers produced the TCR beta libraries. TCRdb re-derived calls from the multiplex PCR reads in MiXCR, one entry per CDR3 protein. Altogether roughly 420,000 distinct CDR3 sequences are present, roughly 15% being singletons, with the ten largest covering approximately 17%. The V end lost 4 bases, the J end lost 5 bases, and 17 bases lay between the germline ends. The V gene's germline CDR1 is SGHTA and CDR2 FQGNSA. The length of the CDR3 is 16 residues. The table lists this clonotype with many counts. What it binds is not known. The same data also went into a second study, on T cells in Graves' hyperthyroidism and ophthalmopathy. This second report adds: A lack of ophthalmopathy progression within 18 months defined stable Graves' hyperthyroidism. The diagnostic basis comprised clinical symptoms, serum thyroxine and TRAb, thyroid ultrasound and orbital computed tomography.

This receptor was taken from a woman between 45 and 65 years old with Graves disease. The chain joins TRBV7-2 to TRBJ2-2; TRBD2 is a possible D gene (7 bases). The material sequenced was peripheral blood mononuclear cells (PBMCs), taken at new diagnosis, from a patient treated with antithyroid drugs. CDR3 sequence reads: CASSSVGGLGTGELFF. The CDR3 nucleotides read TGTGCCAGCAGCTCCGTGGGGGGGCTAGGGACCGGGGAGCTGTTTTTT.